This TCR beta chain was captured in a study of cytomegalovirus exposure and HLA in healthy donors. Turning to this clone: Antigen specificity is unknown. This specimen includes other DNA sequences encoding the same CDR3.

Each donor's status was that of a healthy bone marrow donor. Study observations and caveats: CMV serostatus alone was available as immune exposure information.

Germline loops: CDR1 SGDLS, CDR2 YYNGEE. Trimming took 2 bases from V and 0 from J, leaving 5 bases between them. The CDR3 has 13 residues. PCR employed 60 Vbeta and 13 Jbeta primers. The table came from immunoSEQ multiplex PCR; TCRdb's copy has only in-frame clones and leaves some out. The data show approximately 20,000 clones, and the top ten clones hold about a fifth. The sequence came from a man aged 55-75 years in good health and CMV-seropositive. Sequenced input: PBMCs. The chain combines TRBV9 with TRBJ1-2; D is unclear. The CDR3 sequence: CASSVAANYGYTF. CDR3 coding DNA: TGTGCCAGCAGCGTCGCAGCTAACTATGGCTACACCTTC.